Below are 5 T cell receptor beta chains sequenced from a single sample in a study of T cells in Graves' hyperthyroidism and ophthalmopathy. Using RNA transcripts as the source, TCR beta CDR3 regions were amplified. HTBI primers drove first-round RT-PCR of the TCR CDR3. Each CDR3 protein gets one entry after TCRdb re-called the multiplex PCR reads with MiXCR. The repertoire holds more than 450,000 distinct CDR3 sequences, with about 15% as singletons. The sequenced sample consisted of blood. The receptors shown here come from a woman aged 35 to 49 with Graves' hyperthyroidism.

The chain joins TRBV28 to TRBJ2-2; TRBD2 matches at 13 bases. Trimming removed 6 bases from V and 8 bases from J; junction bases left unmatched: 12. Germline lookup yields CDR1 MDHEN and CDR2 SYDVKM. The CDR3 runs 17 residues. The CDR3: CASSTRTSGRPTGELFF. The DNA of the CDR3 is TGTGCCAGCAGCACCCGGACTAGCGGGAGACCGACTGGGGAGCTGTTTTTT.

Comments on this clonotype: The CDR3 does not end in the conserved phenylalanine or tryptophan, so this is likely a read error. The rearrangement links TRBV12-3 or TRBV12-4 to TRBJ1-1, with D unresolved. This CDR3 is 15 amino acids long. Trimming pared 1 base from V and 3 bases from J, leaving 12 bases between. DNA for the CDR3: TGTGCCAGCAGTTTAGGTTCCGCAGGAGACACTGAAGCTTTCCTT. Translated: CASSLGSAGDTEAFL.

The chain recombines TRBV9 with TRBJ2-2; no definite D call. Trimming shortened V by 0 bases and J by 1 base, and 7 bases separated the two germline ends. Germline V gene sequence: CDR1 SGDLS, CDR2 YYNGEE. The CDR3 is 15 amino acids. CDR3 nucleotide sequence: TGTGCCAGCAGCGTAGTTCCAGGGAACACCGGGGAGCTGTTTTTT. It is translated as CASSVVPGNTGELFF. Together with reference TRBV9 and TRBJ2-2, the CDR3 gives the full variable domain: DSGVTQTPKHLITATGQRVTLRCSPRSGDLSVYWYQQSLDQGLQFLIQYYNGEERAKGNILERFSAQQFPDLHSELNLSSLELGDSALYFCASSVVPGNTGELFFGEGSRLTVL.

This clonotype has just a few counts. This sequence joins TRBV5-4 and TRBJ2-7, with TRBD1 matching over 10 bases. V lost 2 bases and J lost 6; bases outside the gene matches: 5. There are 14 residues in the CDR3. Germline V gene data show CDR1 as SGHNT and CDR2 as YYREEE (reference sequence). CDR3: CASSFPGQGFEQYF. CDR3 nucleotide sequence: TGTGCCAGCAGCTTCCCGGGACAGGGGTTCGAGCAGTACTTC.

The sample holds many counts of this clonotype. The chain couples TRBV7-2 to TRBJ2-7; D may correspond to TRBD1 or TRBD2 (5 bases each). This CDR3 is built from 19 residues. Per germline, CDR1 SGHTA and CDR2 FQGNSA. Trimming left V 8 bases short and J 4 bases short, with 33 bases between. In DNA form, the CDR3 reads TGTGCCAGCGACCCTTACCAAATCCCCCGGGACCGAAGTTTTTACGAGCAGTACTTC. Its protein product is CASDPYQIPRDRSFYEQYF.